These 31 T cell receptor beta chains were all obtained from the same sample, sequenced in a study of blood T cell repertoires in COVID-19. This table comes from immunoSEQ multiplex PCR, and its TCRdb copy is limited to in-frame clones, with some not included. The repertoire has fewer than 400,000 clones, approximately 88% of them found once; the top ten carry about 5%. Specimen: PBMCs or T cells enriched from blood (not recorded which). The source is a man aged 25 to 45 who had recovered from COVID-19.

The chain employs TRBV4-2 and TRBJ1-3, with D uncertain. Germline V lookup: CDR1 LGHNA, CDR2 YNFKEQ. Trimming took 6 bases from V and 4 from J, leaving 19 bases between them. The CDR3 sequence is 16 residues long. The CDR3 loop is CASRTISVGSGNTIYF. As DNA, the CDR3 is TGTGCCAGCAGGACTATTTCGGTAGGCTCAGGAAACACCATATATTTT.

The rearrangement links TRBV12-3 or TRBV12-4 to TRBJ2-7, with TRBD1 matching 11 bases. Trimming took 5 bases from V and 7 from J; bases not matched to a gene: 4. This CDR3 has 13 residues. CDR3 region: CASSRGQGGEQYF. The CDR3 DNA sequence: TGTGCCAGCAGTCGGGGACAGGGGGGAGAGCAGTACTTC.

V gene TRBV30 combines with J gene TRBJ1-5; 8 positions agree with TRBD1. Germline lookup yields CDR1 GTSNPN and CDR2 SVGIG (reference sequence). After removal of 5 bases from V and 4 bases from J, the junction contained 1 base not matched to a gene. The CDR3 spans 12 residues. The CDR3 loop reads CAWDRGNQPQHF. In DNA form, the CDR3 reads TGTGCCTGGGACAGGGGAAATCAGCCCCAGCATTTT.

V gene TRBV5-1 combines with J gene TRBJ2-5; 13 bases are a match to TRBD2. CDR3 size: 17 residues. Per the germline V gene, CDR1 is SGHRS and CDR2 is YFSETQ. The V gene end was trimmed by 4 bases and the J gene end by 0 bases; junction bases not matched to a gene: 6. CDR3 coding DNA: TGCGCCAGCAGCGCGGGACTAGCGGGGATGTACCAAGAGACCCAGTACTTC. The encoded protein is CASSAGLAGMYQETQYF.

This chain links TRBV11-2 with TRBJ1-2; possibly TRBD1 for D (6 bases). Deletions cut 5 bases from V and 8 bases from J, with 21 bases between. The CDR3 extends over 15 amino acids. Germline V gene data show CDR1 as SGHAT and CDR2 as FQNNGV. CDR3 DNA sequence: TGTGCCAGCAGCCAACGACAGACAGGCCCTCGGGGCTACACCTTC. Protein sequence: CASSQRQTGPRGYTF.

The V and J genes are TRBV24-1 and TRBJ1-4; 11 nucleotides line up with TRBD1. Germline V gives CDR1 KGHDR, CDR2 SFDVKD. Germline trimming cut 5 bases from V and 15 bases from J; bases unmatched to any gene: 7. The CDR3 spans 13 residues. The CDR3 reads CATSAGTGGRMFF. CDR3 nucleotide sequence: TGTGCCACCAGTGCCGGGACAGGGGGGAGGATGTTTTTT.

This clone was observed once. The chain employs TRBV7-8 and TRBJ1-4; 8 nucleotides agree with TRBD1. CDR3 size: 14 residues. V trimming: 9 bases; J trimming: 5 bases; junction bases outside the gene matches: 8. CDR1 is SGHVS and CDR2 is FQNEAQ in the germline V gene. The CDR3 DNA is TGTGCCAGTATGACAGGGGCTTACAATGAAAAACTGTTTTTT. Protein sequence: CASMTGAYNEKLFF.

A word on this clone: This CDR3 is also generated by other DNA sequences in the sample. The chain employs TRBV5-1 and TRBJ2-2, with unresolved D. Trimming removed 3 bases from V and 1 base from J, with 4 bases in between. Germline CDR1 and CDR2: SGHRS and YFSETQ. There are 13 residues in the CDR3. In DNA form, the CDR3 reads TGCGCCAGCAGCTCAGGGAACACCGGGGAGCTGTTTTTT. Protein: CASSSGNTGELFF.

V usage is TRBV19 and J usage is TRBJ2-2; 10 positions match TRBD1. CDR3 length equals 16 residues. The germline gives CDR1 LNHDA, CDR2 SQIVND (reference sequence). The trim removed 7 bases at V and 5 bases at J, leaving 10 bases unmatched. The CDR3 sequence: CASTPGQGKGTGELFF. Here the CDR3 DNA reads TGTGCCAGTACACCGGGACAGGGGAAAGGAACCGGGGAGCTGTTTTTT.

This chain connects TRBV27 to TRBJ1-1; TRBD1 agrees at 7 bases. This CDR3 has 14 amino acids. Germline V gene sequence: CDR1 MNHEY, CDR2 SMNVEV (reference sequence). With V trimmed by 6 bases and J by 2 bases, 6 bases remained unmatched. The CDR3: CASRLDRYNTEAFF. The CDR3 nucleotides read TGTGCCAGCAGACTGGACAGGTACAACACTGAAGCTTTCTTT.

CDR3 nucleotide sequence: TGTGCCAGCAGCCTAGGACAGCCTAACACTGAAGCTTTCTTT. Protein sequence: CASSLGQPNTEAFF. This chain connects TRBV11-2 to TRBJ1-1, with D perhaps TRBD1 (6 bases). Trimming shortened V by 5 bases and J by 2 bases, and 12 bases separated the two germline ends. Germline CDR1 and CDR2: SGHAT and FQNNGV. This CDR3 is 14 amino acids long.

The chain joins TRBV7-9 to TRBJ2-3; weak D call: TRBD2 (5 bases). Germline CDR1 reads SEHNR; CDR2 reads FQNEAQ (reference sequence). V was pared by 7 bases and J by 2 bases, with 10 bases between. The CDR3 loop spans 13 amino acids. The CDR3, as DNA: TGTGCCAGCAACTCCGGGAACACAGATACGCAGTATTTT. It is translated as CASNSGNTDTQYF.

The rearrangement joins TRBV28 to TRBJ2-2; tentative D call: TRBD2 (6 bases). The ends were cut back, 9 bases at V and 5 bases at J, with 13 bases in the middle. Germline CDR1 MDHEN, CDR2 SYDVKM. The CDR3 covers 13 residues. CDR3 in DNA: TGTGCCAGTTCATGGGGGAGGACCGGGGAGCTGTTTTTT. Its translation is CASSWGRTGELFF.

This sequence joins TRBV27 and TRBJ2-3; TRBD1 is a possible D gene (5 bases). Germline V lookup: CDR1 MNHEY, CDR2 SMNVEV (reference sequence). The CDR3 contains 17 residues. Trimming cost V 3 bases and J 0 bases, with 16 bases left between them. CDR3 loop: CASSFQGGILSTDTQYF. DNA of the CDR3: TGTGCCAGCAGTTTCCAGGGTGGGATACTAAGCACAGATACGCAGTATTTT.

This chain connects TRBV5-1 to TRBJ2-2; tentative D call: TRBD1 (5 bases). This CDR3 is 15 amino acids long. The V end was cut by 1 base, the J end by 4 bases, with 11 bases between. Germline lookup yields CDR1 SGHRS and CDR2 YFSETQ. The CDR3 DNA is TGCGCCAGCAGCTTGTCCCAGGGCAGCACCGGGGAGCTGTTTTTT. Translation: CASSLSQGSTGELFF.

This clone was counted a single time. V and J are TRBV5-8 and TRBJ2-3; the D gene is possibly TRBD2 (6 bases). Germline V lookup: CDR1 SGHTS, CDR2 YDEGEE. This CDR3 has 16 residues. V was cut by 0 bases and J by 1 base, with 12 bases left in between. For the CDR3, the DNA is TGTGCCAGCAGCTTGGATACTAGCTGGGGCACAGATACGCAGTATTTT. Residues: CASSLDTSWGTDTQYF.

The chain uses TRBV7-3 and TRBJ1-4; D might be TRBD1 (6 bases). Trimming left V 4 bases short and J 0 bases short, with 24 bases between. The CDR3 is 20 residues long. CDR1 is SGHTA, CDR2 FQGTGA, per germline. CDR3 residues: CASSWNPRQAKLATNEKLFF. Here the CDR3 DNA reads TGTGCCAGCAGCTGGAACCCGCGACAGGCAAAGCTTGCAACTAATGAAAAACTGTTTTTT. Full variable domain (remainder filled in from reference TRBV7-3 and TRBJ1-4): GAGVSQTPSNKVTEKGKYVELRCDPISGHTALYWYRQSLGQGPEFLIYFQGTGAADDSGLPNDRFFAVRPEGSVSTLKIQRTERGDSAVYLCASSWNPRQAKLATNEKLFFGSGTQLSVL.

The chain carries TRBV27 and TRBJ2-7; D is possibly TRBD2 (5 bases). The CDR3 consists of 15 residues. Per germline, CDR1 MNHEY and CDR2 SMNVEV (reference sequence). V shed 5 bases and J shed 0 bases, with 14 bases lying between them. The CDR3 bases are TGTGCCAGCAGTGTAGCCGGGATCAGCTCCTACGAGCAGTACTTC. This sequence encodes CASSVAGISSYEQYF.

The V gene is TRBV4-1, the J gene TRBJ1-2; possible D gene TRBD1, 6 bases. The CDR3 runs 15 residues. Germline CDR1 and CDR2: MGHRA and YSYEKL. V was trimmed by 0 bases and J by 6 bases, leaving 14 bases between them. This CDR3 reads CASSQEGGEVDGYTF. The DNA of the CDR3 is TGCGCCAGCAGCCAAGAAGGGGGGGAGGTGGATGGCTACACCTTC.

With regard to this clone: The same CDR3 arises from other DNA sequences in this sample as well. This chain's CDR3 is CASSPGGETQYF. The CDR3 DNA is TGCGCCAGCAGCCCTGGGGGGGAGACCCAGTACTTC. The V and J genes are TRBV5-1 and TRBJ2-5, with D possibly TRBD2 on 6 matching bases. Germline V CDR1 and CDR2: SGHRS, YFSETQ. This CDR3 has 12 residues. Trimming removed 4 bases from V and 5 bases from J, with 9 bases in between.

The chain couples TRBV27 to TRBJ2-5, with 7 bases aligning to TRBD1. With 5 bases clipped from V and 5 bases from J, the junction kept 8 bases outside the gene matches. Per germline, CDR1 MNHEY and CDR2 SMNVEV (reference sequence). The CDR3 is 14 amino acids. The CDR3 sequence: CASSGQVPPETQYF. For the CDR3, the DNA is TGTGCCAGCAGTGGACAGGTCCCTCCCGAGACCCAGTACTTC.

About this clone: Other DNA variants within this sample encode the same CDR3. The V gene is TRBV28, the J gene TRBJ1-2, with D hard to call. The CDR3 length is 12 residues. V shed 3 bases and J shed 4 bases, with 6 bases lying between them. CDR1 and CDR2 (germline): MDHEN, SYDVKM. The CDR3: CASSLNSYGYTF. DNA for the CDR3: TGTGCCAGCAGTTTGAACAGCTATGGCTACACCTTC.

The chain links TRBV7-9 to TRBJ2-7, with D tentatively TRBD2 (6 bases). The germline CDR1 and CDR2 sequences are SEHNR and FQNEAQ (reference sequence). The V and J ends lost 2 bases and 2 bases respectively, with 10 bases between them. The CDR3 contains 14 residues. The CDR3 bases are TGTGCCAGCAGCTTACGCCGGGAGACCTACGAGCAGTACTTC. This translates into CASSLRRETYEQYF. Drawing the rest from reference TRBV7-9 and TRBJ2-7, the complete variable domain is DTGVSQNPRHKITKRGQNVTFRCDPISEHNRLYWYRQTLGQGPEFLTYFQNEAQLEKSRLLSDRFSAERPKGSFSTLEIQRTEQGDSAMYLCASSLRRETYEQYFGPGTRLTVT.

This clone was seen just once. CDR3 loop: CASSPTGEAFF. As DNA, the CDR3 is TGTGCCAGCAGTCCCACAGGCGAAGCTTTCTTT. V gene TRBV12-3 or TRBV12-4 combines with J gene TRBJ1-1, with D possibly matching TRBD1 (5 bases). The CDR3 length is 11 residues. The V end was cut by 5 bases, the J end by 8 bases, with 9 bases between.

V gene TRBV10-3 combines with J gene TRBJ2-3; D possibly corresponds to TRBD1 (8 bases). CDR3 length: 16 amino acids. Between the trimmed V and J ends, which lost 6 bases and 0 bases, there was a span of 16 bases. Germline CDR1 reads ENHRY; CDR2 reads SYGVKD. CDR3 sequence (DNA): TGTGCCATCAGCCTGACAGGGGAGGGTAGCACAGATACGCAGTATTTT. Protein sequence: CAISLTGEGSTDTQYF.

The CDR3 protein is CASSSSQGVGYTF. In DNA, the CDR3 is TGTGCCAGCAGCTCCTCCCAGGGGGTCGGCTACACCTTC. The chain couples TRBV11-3 to TRBJ1-2; the match to TRBD1 covers 7 bases. V lost 4 bases, J lost 8 bases, and 7 bases stayed unmatched. There are 13 residues in the CDR3. In germline, CDR1 is SGHNT, CDR2 YENEEA.

As DNA, the CDR3 is TGCGCCAGCAGCCAAGATCAGGCAGCCTCCTCCTACGAGCAGTACTTC. It codes for CASSQDQAASSYEQYF. This chain links TRBV4-1 with TRBJ2-7; no clear D. The CDR3 is 16 amino acids. Germline V gene lookup returns CDR1 MGHRA and CDR2 YSYEKL. The V end lost 0 bases, the J end lost 0 bases, and 12 bases lay between the germline ends.

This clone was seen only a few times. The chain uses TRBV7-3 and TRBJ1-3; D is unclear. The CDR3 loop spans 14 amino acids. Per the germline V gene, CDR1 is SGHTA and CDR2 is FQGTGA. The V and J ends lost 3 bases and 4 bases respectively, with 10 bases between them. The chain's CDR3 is CASSLAGGGNTIYF. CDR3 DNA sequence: TGTGCCAGCAGCTTGGCAGGAGGAGGAAACACCATATATTTT.

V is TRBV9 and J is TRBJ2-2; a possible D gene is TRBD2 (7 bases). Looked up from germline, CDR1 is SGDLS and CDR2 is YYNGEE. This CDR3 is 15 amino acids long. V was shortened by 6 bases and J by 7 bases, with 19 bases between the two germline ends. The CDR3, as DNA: TGTGCCAGCACCCCGAGGGGGGGGGCCCTCGGGGAGCTGTTTTTT. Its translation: CASTPRGGALGELFF.

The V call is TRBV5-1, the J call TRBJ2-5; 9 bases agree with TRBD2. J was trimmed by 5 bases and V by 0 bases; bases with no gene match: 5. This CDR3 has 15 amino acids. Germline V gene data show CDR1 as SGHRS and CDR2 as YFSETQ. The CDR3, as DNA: TGCGCCAGCAGCTTGGATGTAGCGGGGGAGGAGACCCAGTACTTC. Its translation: CASSLDVAGEETQYF.

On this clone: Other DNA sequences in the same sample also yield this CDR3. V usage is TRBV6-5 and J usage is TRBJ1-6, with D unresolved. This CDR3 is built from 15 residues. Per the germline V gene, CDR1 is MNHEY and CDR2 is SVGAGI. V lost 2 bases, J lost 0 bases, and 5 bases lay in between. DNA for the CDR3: TGTGCCAGCAGTTACGGTAGCTCCTATAATTCACCCCTCCACTTT. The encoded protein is CASSYGSSYNSPLHF.